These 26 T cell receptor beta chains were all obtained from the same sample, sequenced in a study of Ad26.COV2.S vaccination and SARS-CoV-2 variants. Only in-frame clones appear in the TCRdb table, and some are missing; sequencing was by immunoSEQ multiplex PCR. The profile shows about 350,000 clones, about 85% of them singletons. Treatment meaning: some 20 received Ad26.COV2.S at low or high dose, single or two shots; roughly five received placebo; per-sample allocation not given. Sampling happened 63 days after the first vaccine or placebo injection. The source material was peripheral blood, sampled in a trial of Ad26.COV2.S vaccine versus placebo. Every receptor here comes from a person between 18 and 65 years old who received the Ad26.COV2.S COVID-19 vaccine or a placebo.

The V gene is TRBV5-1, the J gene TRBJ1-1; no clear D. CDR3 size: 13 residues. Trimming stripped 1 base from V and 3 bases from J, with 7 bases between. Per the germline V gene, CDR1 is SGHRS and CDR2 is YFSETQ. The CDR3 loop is CASSLTEDTEAFF. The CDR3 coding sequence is TGCGCCAGCAGCTTGACAGAAGACACTGAAGCTTTCTTT.

The CDR3 DNA reads as TGCGCCAGCAGCCAAGTTTCACTCGGGGGTTCTCCAACTACCTTC. Its protein product is CASSQVSLGGSPTTF. V gene TRBV4-1 combines with J gene TRBJ1-2, with a tentative D call TRBD1 (5 bases). The length of the CDR3 is 15 residues. The germline V gene encodes CDR1 MGHRA and CDR2 YSYEKL. Trimming cost V 1 base and J 14 bases, with 23 bases left between them.

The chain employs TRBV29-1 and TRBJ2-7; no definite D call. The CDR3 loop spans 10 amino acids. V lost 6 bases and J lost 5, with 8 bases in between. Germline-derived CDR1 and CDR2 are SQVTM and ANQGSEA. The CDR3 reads CSVMGNEQYF. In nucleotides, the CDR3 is TGCAGCGTGATGGGGAACGAGCAGTACTTC.

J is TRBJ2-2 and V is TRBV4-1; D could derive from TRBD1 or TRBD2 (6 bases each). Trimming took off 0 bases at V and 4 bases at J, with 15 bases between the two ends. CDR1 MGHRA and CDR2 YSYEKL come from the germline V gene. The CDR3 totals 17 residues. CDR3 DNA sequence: TGCGCCAGCAGCCAAGAGTTAAGGGGGGCGGGCACCGGGGAGCTGTTTTTT. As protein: CASSQELRGAGTGELFF.

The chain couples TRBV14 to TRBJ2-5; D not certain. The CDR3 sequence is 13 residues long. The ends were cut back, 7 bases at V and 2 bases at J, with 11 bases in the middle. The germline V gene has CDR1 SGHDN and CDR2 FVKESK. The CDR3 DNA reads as TGTGCCAGCATGGGTGACGAACAAGAGACCCAGTACTTC. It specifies CASMGDEQETQYF.

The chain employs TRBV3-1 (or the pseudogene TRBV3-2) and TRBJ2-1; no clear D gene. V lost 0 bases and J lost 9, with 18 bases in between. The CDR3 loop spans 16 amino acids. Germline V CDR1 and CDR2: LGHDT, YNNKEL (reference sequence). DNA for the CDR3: TGTGCCAGCAGCCAAGATTATAACCTCAGCAGGAGTGAGCAGTTCTTC. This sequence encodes CASSQDYNLSRSEQFF.

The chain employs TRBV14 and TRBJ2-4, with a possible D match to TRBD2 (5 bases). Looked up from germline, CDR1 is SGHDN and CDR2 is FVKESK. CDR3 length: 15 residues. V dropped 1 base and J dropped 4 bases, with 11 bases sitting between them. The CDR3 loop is CASSQVAGAKNIQYF. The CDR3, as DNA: TGTGCCAGCAGCCAAGTTGCGGGCGCAAAAAACATTCAGTACTTC.

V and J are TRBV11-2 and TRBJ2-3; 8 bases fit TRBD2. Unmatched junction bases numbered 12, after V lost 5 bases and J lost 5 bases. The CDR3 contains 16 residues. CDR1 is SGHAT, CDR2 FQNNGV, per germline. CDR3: CASSKGSSGWGDTQYF. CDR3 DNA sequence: TGTGCCAGCAGCAAGGGATCTAGCGGGTGGGGAGATACGCAGTATTTT.

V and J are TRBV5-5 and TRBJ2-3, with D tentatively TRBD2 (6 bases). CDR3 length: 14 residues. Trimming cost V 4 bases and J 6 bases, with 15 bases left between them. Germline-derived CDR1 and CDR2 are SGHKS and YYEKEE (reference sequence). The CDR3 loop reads CASSRDSWPDTQYF. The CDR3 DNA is TGTGCCAGCAGCCGGGACTCGTGGCCCGATACGCAGTATTTT. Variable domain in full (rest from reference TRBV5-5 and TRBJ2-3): DAGVTQSPTHLIKTRGQQVTLRCSPISGHKSVSWYQQVLGQGPQFIFQYYEKEERGRGNFPDRFSARQFPNYSSELNVNALLLGDSALYLCASSRDSWPDTQYFGPGTRLTVL.

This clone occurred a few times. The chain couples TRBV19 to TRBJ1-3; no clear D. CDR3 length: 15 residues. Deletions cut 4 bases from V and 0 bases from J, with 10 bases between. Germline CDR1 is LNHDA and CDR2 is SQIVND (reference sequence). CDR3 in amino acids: CASSSTTISGNTIYF. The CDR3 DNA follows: TGTGCCAGTAGTAGTACAACAATCTCTGGAAACACCATATATTTT.

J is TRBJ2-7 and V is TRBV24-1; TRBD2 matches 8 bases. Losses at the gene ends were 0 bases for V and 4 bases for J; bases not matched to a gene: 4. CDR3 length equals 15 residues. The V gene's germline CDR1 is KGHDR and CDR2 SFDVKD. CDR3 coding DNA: TGTGCCACCAGTGATTTGCGGGAGGGCCGGTACGAGCAGTACTTC. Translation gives CATSDLREGRYEQYF.

This CDR3 is CASKGDQRSGELFF. The DNA for the CDR3 is TGTGCCAGCAAAGGGGACCAACGGTCCGGGGAGCTGTTTTTT. The chain is built from TRBV2 and TRBJ2-2; D possibly uses TRBD1 or TRBD2 (5 bases each). Germline CDR1 and CDR2: SNHLY and FYNNEI. V dropped 7 bases and J dropped 6 bases, with 15 bases sitting between them. The CDR3 has 14 residues.

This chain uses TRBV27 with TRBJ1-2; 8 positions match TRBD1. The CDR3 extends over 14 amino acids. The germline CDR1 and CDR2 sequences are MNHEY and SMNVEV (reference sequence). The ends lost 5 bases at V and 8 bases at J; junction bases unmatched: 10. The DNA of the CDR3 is TGTGCCAGCAGTCCTTTCCAGGGGGCGTCGGGCTACACCTTC. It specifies CASSPFQGASGYTF.

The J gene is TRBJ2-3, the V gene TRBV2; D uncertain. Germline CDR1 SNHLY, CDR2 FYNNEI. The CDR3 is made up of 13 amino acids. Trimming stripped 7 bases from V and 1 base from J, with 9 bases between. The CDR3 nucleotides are TGTGCCAGCAATCAGGCTGGCACAGATACGCAGTATTTT. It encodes CASNQAGTDTQYF.

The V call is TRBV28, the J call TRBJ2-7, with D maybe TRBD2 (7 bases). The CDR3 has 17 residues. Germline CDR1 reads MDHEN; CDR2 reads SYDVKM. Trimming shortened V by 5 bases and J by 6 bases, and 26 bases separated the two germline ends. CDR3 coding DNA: TGTGCCAGCAGTCCCGCAGCGGTGGCCGGACTAGGGGGCGAGCAGTACTTC. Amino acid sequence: CASSPAAVAGLGGEQYF.

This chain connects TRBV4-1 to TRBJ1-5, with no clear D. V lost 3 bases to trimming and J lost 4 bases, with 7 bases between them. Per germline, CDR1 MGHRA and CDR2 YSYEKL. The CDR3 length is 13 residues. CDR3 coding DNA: TGCGCCAGCAGCCATGGCAGGAATCAGCCCCAGCATTTT. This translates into CASSHGRNQPQHF.

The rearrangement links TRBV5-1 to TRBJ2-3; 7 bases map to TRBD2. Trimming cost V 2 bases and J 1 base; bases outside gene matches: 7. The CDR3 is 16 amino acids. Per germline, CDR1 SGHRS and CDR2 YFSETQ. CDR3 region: CASSLPGLGGTDTQYF. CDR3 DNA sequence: TGCGCCAGCAGCTTACCCGGACTAGGTGGCACAGATACGCAGTATTTT.

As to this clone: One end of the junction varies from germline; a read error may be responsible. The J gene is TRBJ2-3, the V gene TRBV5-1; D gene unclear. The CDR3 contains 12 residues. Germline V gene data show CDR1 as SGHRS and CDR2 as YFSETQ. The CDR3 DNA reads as TGCGCCAGCAGATTGGACGGGGATACGCAGTATTTT. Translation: CASRLDGDTQYF. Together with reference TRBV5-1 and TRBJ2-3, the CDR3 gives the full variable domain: KAGVTQTPRYLIKTRGQQVTLSCSPISGHRSVSWYQQTPGQGLQFLFEYFSETQRNKGNFPGRFSGRQFSNSRSEMNVSTLELGDSALYLCASRLDGDTQYFGPGTRLTVL.

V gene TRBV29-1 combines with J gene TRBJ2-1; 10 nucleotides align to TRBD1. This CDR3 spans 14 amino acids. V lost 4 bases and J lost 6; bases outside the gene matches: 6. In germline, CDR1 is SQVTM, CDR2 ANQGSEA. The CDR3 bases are TGCAGCGTTGCCCCTCGGACAGGGGGCAATGAGCAGTTCTTC. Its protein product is CSVAPRTGGNEQFF.

CDR3 nucleotide sequence: TGTGCCATCAGTGAGGGACAGTCTCCCGGGCCCCAGCATTTT. It yields the protein CAISEGQSPGPQHF. The J gene is TRBJ1-5, the V gene TRBV10-3, with a tentative D call TRBD1 (6 bases). Germline V lookup: CDR1 ENHRY, CDR2 SYGVKD. The V gene lost 2 bases and the J gene lost 9 bases, with 14 bases spanning the gap. CDR3 length: 14 amino acids.

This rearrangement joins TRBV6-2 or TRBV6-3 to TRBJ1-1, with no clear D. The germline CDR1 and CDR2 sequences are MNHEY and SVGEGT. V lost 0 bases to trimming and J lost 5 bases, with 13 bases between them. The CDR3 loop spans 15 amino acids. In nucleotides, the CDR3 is TGTGCCAGCAGTTACTCGATGTTCATCCGGACTGAAGCTTTCTTT. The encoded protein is CASSYSMFIRTEAFF.

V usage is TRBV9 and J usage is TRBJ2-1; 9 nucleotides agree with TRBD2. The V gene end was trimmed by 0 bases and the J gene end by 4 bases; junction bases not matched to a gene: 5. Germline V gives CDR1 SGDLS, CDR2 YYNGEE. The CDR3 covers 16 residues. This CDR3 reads CASSVAPSGAYNEQFF. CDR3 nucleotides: TGTGCCAGCAGCGTAGCGCCTAGCGGGGCGTACAATGAGCAGTTCTTC.

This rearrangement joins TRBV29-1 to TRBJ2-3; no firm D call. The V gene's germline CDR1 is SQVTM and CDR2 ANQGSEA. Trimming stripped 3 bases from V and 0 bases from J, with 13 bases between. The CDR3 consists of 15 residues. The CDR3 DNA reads TGCAGCGTTGACTCCGTCGCCTCTAGCACAGATACGCAGTATTTT. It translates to CSVDSVASSTDTQYF.

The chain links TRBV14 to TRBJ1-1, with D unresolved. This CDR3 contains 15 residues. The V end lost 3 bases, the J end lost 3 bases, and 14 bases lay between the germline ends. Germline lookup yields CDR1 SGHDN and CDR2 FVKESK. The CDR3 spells CASSHVRKGDTEAFF. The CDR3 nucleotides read TGTGCCAGCAGCCATGTCCGTAAGGGCGACACTGAAGCTTTCTTT.

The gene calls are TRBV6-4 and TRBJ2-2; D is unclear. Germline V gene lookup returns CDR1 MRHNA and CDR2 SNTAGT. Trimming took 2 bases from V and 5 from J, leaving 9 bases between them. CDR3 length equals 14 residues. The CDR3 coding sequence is TGTGCCAGCAGTGACAACCTATATACCGGGGAGCTGTTTTTT. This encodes CASSDNLYTGELFF.

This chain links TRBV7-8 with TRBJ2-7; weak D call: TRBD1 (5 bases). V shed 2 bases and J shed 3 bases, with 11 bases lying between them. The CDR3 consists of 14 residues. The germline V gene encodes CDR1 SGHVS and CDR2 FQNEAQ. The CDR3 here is CASSLFQGSYEQYF. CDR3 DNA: TGTGCCAGCAGCTTATTCCAGGGCAGCTACGAGCAGTACTTC.